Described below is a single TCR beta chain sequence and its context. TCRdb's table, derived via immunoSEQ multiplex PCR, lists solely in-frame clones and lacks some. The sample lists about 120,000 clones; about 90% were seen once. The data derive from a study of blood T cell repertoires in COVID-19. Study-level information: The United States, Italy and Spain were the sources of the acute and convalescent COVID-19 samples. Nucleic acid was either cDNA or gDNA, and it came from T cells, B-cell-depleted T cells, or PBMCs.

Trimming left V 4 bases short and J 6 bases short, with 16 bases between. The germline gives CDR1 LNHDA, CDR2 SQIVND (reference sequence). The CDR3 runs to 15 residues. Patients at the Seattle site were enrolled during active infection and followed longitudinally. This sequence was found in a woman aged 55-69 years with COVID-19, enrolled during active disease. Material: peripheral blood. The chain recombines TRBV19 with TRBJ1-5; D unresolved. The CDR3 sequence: CASSRRADSGQPQHF. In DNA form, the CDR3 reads TGTGCCAGTAGTAGGAGGGCGGATTCGGGTCAGCCCCAGCATTTT.